These 25 T cell receptor beta chains were sequenced from one sample in a study of cytotoxic CD8 clonotypes in ibrutinib-treated CLL. Produced via immunoSEQ multiplex PCR; TCRdb's table is partial and in-frame only. The sample yields about 140,000 clones, 80% seen once. Sequencing was performed on PBMCs, taken after 36 months of ibrutinib treatment. The receptor set was obtained from a human donor with chronic lymphocytic leukemia.

This clone was seen only once. V is TRBV6-1 and J is TRBJ2-7, with 7 bases identical to TRBD1. Germline CDR1 reads MNHNS; CDR2 reads SASEGT. The junction had 10 bases not matched to a gene; V was cut back by 7 bases and J by 1 base. The CDR3 consists of 15 residues. The CDR3 sequence is CASTLGTAGSYEQYF. CDR3 nucleotide sequence: TGTGCCAGCACCCTGGGGACAGCCGGTTCCTACGAGCAGTACTTC.

V usage is TRBV29-1 and J usage is TRBJ1-2; D is possibly TRBD1 (5 bases). Germline values: CDR1 SQVTM, CDR2 ANQGSEA. The CDR3 sequence is 13 residues long. V was trimmed by 5 bases and J by 6 bases, leaving 16 bases between them. The CDR3: CSVYGGDTDGYTF. In DNA form, the CDR3 reads TGCAGCGTTTATGGGGGGGATACGGATGGCTACACCTTC.

The genes are TRBV6-1 and TRBJ2-7; 9 bases align to TRBD1. With V trimmed by 7 bases and J by 7 bases, 8 bases remained unmatched. Looked up from germline, CDR1 is MNHNS and CDR2 is SASEGT. The CDR3 has 13 residues. The CDR3 DNA is TGTGCCAGCAACCCGACGGACAGGGGTGAGCAGTACTTC. Amino acids: CASNPTDRGEQYF.

This clone was counted only a few times. The chain carries TRBV29-1 and TRBJ1-1, with 8 bases lining up with TRBD1. V dropped 4 bases and J dropped 8; count of bases not matched to a gene: 6. The germline gives CDR1 SQVTM, CDR2 ANQGSEA. CDR3 length: 12 residues. CDR3 sequence: CSVAGTGLEAFF. The CDR3 DNA is TGCAGCGTTGCCGGGACAGGATTAGAAGCTTTCTTT.

The chain links TRBV27 to TRBJ2-7, with 8 bases fitting TRBD2. The CDR3 is made up of 14 amino acids. V shed 4 bases, J shed 2 bases, and the junction held 4 bases outside the gene matches. Looked up from germline, CDR1 is MNHEY and CDR2 is SMNVEV (reference sequence). The CDR3 is CASSSRGRTYEQYF. The CDR3 DNA reads TGTGCCAGCAGTTCGCGCGGGAGGACCTACGAGCAGTACTTC.

This clone was seen only once. The rearrangement joins TRBV4-2 to TRBJ1-2, with 9 bases aligning to TRBD1. The CDR3 is made up of 18 amino acids. V shed 0 bases and J 2 bases; nucleotides not matched to a gene: 10. The germline gives CDR1 LGHNA, CDR2 YNFKEQ. DNA for the CDR3: TGTGCCAGCAGCCAAGATCTTGGGACAGGGTCTATAAACTATGGCTACACCTTC. It encodes CASSQDLGTGSINYGYTF.

This chain joins TRBV4-1 and TRBJ2-5, with TRBD2 identical over 8 bases. V was clipped by 1 base and J by 6 bases; unmatched bases: 10. Looked up from germline, CDR1 is MGHRA and CDR2 is YSYEKL. The CDR3 spans 16 residues. The CDR3 coding sequence is TGCGCCAGCAGCCAAGTTGGTGCGGGGGGCTTGCAGACCCAGTACTTC. Translated, it gives CASSQVGAGGLQTQYF.

With respect to this clone: Other DNA sequences from this sample encode an identical CDR3 as well. The chain recombines TRBV28 with TRBJ2-7; D remains ambiguous. Germline V lookup: CDR1 MDHEN, CDR2 SYDVKM. The V gene lost 2 bases and the J gene lost 2 bases, with 7 bases spanning the gap. CDR3 size: 13 residues. The CDR3 loop reads CASSLDGPYEQYF. The CDR3 DNA sequence: TGTGCCAGCAGTTTAGACGGGCCCTACGAGCAGTACTTC.

The chain employs TRBV19 and TRBJ1-5; D is ambiguous. V was cut by 7 bases and J by 2 bases, with 9 bases left in between. The CDR3 has 13 amino acids. Per germline, CDR1 LNHDA and CDR2 SQIVND (reference sequence). As DNA, the CDR3 is TGTGCCAGTACTAATGGGGGCAATCAGCCCCAGCATTTT. Protein: CASTNGGNQPQHF.

The chain links TRBV28 to TRBJ1-1, with D hard to call. Trimming left V 1 base short and J 0 bases short, with 9 bases between. Per the germline V gene, CDR1 is MDHEN and CDR2 is SYDVKM. This CDR3 has 15 residues. CDR3 nucleotide sequence: TGTGCCAGCAGTTTATTTGGACTGATGAACACTGAAGCTTTCTTT. Its protein product is CASSLFGLMNTEAFF.

V is TRBV6-6 and J is TRBJ2-7; TRBD1 matches 8 bases. After removal of 4 bases from V and 2 bases from J, the junction contained 4 bases not matched to a gene. CDR3 length: 14 amino acids. Germline CDR1 and CDR2: MNHNY and SVGAGI (reference sequence). CDR3 in DNA: TGTGCCAGCAGTTTCGACAGGGGTACCTACGAGCAGTACTTC. It specifies CASSFDRGTYEQYF.

The chain couples TRBV4-1 to TRBJ2-1; D uncertain. Germline CDR1 is MGHRA and CDR2 is YSYEKL. The CDR3 is made up of 12 amino acids. The germline V and J ends were trimmed by 6 bases and 4 bases, with 7 bases remaining between them. The CDR3 nucleotides are TGCGCCAGCAGAACGGAATACAATGAGCAGTTCTTC. It is translated as CASRTEYNEQFF.

This chain connects TRBV6-5 to TRBJ2-7, with D perhaps TRBD2 (6 bases). V shed 0 bases and J shed 9 bases, with 12 bases lying between them. The CDR3 extends over 13 amino acids. The germline CDR1 and CDR2 sequences are MNHEY and SVGAGI. CDR3 bases: TGTGCCAGCAGTTACTCAGTGGGGACTTGGCAGTACTTC. This translates into CASSYSVGTWQYF.

The chain employs TRBV5-1 and TRBJ2-7; D might be TRBD2 (6 bases). V was shortened by 0 bases and J by 4 bases, with 11 bases between the two germline ends. In germline, CDR1 is SGHRS, CDR2 YFSETQ. The CDR3 consists of 14 residues. CDR3: CASSLEGLIYEQYF. The DNA for the CDR3 is TGCGCCAGCAGCTTGGAGGGACTGATATACGAGCAGTACTTC. Full variable domain (missing parts from reference TRBV5-1 and TRBJ2-7): KAGVTQTPRYLIKTRGQQVTLSCSPISGHRSVSWYQQTPGQGLQFLFEYFSETQRNKGNFPGRFSGRQFSNSRSEMNVSTLELGDSALYLCASSLEGLIYEQYFGPGTRLTVT.

V and J are TRBV6-6 and TRBJ1-2; weak D call: TRBD1 (6 bases). Trimming stripped 10 bases from V and 8 bases from J, with 17 bases between. Per the germline V gene, CDR1 is MNHNY and CDR2 is SVGAGI (reference sequence). This CDR3 spans 12 amino acids. This CDR3 is CATREYRDGYTF. CDR3 DNA: TGTGCCACCCGAGAATACAGGGACGGCTACACCTTC.

The chain carries TRBV4-1 and TRBJ1-5; TRBD1 is a possible D gene (6 bases). Germline V gene lookup returns CDR1 MGHRA and CDR2 YSYEKL. The CDR3 has 16 amino acids. The germline V and J ends were trimmed by 0 bases and 0 bases, with 9 bases remaining between them. In DNA, the CDR3 is TGCGCCAGCAGCCAAGATACAGGGAATAGCAATCAGCCCCAGCATTTT. Its translation: CASSQDTGNSNQPQHF.

The chain has TRBV7-9 and TRBJ1-1; D may be TRBD1 (5 bases). V was pared by 5 bases and J by 10 bases, with 23 bases between. This CDR3 comprises 15 residues. CDR1 is SEHNR and CDR2 is FQNEAQ in the germline V gene (reference sequence). The CDR3 sequence: CASSLRQVGEVGAFF. The CDR3 DNA reads as TGTGCCAGCAGCCTCCGCCAGGTGGGGGAAGTGGGAGCTTTCTTT.

The rearrangement links TRBV10-3 to TRBJ2-3, with 13 bases fitting TRBD2. Germline V CDR1 and CDR2: ENHRY, SYGVKD. V gave up 4 bases and J gave up 4 bases; unmatched junction bases: 5. The CDR3 contains 16 residues. This chain's CDR3 is CAISGSGTSGADTQYF. The CDR3 DNA follows: TGTGCCATCAGTGGTTCTGGGACTAGCGGGGCAGATACGCAGTATTTT.

The chain is built from TRBV7-9 and TRBJ2-7; D gene ambiguous. The CDR3 covers 13 residues. Per germline, CDR1 SEHNR and CDR2 FQNEAQ (reference sequence). V was shortened by 0 bases and J by 2 bases, with 5 bases between the two germline ends. The CDR3 region has the DNA TGTGCCAGCAGCTTAGCGGCTACCTACGAGCAGTACTTC. Amino acids: CASSLAATYEQYF. The full variable domain, in which reference TRBV7-9 and TRBJ2-7 provide the parts outside the CDR3, is DTGVSQNPRHKITKRGQNVTFRCDPISEHNRLYWYRQTLGQGPEFLTYFQNEAQLEKSRLLSDRFSAERPKGSFSTLEIQRTEQGDSAMYLCASSLAATYEQYFGPGTRLTVT.

CDR3 amino acids: CASSEGWQGLFTEAFF. The CDR3 region has the DNA TGCGCCAGCAGTGAGGGGTGGCAGGGGCTTTTCACTGAAGCTTTCTTT. The chain has TRBV10-2 and TRBJ1-1; TRBD1 might be the D (6 bases). The CDR3 runs to 16 residues. Germline V CDR1 and CDR2: WSHSY, SAAADI. V shed 2 bases and J shed 4 bases, with 17 bases lying between them.

The chain employs TRBV5-1 and TRBJ1-3; the D is unclear. Deletions cut 0 bases from V and 4 bases from J, with 14 bases between. Per the germline V gene, CDR1 is SGHRS and CDR2 is YFSETQ. CDR3 length: 16 amino acids. CDR3 protein: CASSLVGNAAGNTIYF. The CDR3 nucleotides read TGCGCCAGCAGCTTGGTAGGAAACGCGGCGGGAAACACCATATATTTT.

The V gene is TRBV7-9, the J gene TRBJ1-3; TRBD1 might be the D (6 bases). Germline CDR1 SEHNR, CDR2 FQNEAQ (reference sequence). The V end lost 3 bases, the J end lost 1 base, and 16 bases lay between the germline ends. This CDR3 spans 17 amino acids. Written as DNA, the CDR3 is TGTGCCAGCAGCTTTTTTCAGGGGTTAAGTTCTGGAAACACCATATATTTT. It translates to CASSFFQGLSSGNTIYF.

V is TRBV5-1 and J is TRBJ2-7, with D possibly TRBD1 on 5 matching bases. Germline CDR1 is SGHRS and CDR2 is YFSETQ. V dropped 5 bases and J dropped 0 bases, with 6 bases sitting between them. The CDR3 totals 12 residues. In nucleotides, the CDR3 is TGCGCCAGCAGTGGGGCCTCCTACGAGCAGTACTTC. Protein sequence: CASSGASYEQYF.

This clone occurred many times. The chain has TRBV6-4 and TRBJ2-3; D is ambiguous. Trimming shortened V by 3 bases and J by 0 bases, and 7 bases separated the two germline ends. The CDR3 has 14 amino acids. Looked up from germline, CDR1 is MRHNA and CDR2 is SNTAGT. CDR3 nucleotide sequence: TGTGCCAGCAGTGAAGCCGACAGCACAGATACGCAGTATTTT. This sequence encodes CASSEADSTDTQYF.

This clone came up once. The chain combines TRBV29-1 with TRBJ2-3; 8 bases fit TRBD2. With 6 bases clipped from V and 5 bases from J, the junction kept 7 bases outside the gene matches. The CDR3 runs 13 residues. Germline-derived CDR1 and CDR2 are SQVTM and ANQGSEA. CDR3 residues: CSVAGGAKDTQYF. The CDR3 region has the DNA TGCAGCGTCGCCGGGGGGGCGAAAGATACGCAGTATTTT.